The rows below give T cell receptor beta chains drawn from one sample of a study of cytomegalovirus exposure and HLA in healthy donors. This table comes from immunoSEQ multiplex PCR, and its TCRdb copy is limited to in-frame clones, with some not included. This sample has some 150,000 clones, with 80% found just once. The specimen sequenced was PBMCs. The receptors derive from a man aged 35 to 55 in good health and CMV-seropositive. The conserved cysteine and the conserved F or W are not part of the CDR3 here. Fields, in order: clone size, V gene, CDR3 protein. Clone size appears in some rows only: once, few, many, or a class for an expanded clone.

NA TRBV13 ASSAYSGLRETQY
NA TRBV27 ASSLSMAGTGAGNTIY
NA TRBV6-5 ASSYLQGNSPLH
NA TRBV6-1 ASSPGTVYEQY
few TRBV6-5 ASSSDRPAYEQY
NA TRBV7-2 ASSPGTGNRNTEAF
NA TRBV5-1 ASSRGDRSYEQY
NA TRBV29-1 SAVSPGTGLGTDTQY
NA TRBV25-1 ASSEYGNSPLH
NA TRBV6-5 ASSYSNVLANEQF
NA TRBV11-2 ASSPLAPPGGDYGYT
NA TRBV19 ASSPWGGARTEAF
NA TRBV6-5 ASSPTAGGNQPQH
NA TRBV2 ASSEAGYRVGTEAF
NA TRBV5-1 ASSSTGDGDNYGYT
NA TRBV30 AWNLAGPYEQY
NA TRBV25-1 ASQQGDLSGYT
NA TRBV5-1 ASSLENRGYT
NA TRBV10-1 ASNMDSTGELF
medium-sized TRBV5-6 ASSIQGLGTEAF
NA TRBV30 AWSRWGVLAGGLNEQF